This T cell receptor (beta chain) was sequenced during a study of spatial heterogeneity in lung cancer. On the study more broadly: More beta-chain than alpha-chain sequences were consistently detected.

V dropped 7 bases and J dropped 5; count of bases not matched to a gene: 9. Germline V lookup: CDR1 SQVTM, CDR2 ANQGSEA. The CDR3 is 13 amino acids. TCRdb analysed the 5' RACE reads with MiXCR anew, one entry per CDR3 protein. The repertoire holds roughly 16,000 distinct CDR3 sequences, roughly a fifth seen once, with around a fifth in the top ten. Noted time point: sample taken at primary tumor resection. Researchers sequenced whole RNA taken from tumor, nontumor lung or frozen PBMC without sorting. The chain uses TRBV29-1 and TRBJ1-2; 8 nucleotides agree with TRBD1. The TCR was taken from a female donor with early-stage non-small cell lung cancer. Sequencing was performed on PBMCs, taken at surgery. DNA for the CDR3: TGCAGCGCAACCCTACAGGGGGGGTATGGCTACACCTTC. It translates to CSATLQGGYGYTF.